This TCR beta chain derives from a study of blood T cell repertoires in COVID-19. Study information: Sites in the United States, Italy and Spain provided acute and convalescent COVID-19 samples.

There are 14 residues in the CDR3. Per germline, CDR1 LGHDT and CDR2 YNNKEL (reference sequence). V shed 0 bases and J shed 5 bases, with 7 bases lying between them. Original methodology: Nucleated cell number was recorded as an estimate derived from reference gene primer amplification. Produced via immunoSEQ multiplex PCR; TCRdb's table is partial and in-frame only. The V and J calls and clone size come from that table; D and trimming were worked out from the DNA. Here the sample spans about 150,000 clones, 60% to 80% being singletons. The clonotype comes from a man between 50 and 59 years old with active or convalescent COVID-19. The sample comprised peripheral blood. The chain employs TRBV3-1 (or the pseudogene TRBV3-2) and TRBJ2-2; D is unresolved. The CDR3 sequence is CASSQDLVTGELFF. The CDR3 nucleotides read TGTGCCAGCAGCCAAGATCTAGTAACCGGGGAGCTGTTTTTT.